The 4 T cell receptor beta chains in this list originate from one sample, sequenced in a study of T cells expressing NK-cell markers. For each CDR3 protein, TCRdb gives one entry from its re-call of the 5' RACE reads, without DNA. The sample table includes hundreds of thousands of distinct CDR3 sequences. Material for sequencing was blood T cells: a sorted CD56 or NKG2C T cell subset, CD4+ or CD8+ T cells, or bulk PBMC T cells (not recorded which). The source is a woman aged 18-70 years in good health.

The chain employs TRBV5-1 and TRBJ1-6. This CDR3 comprises 15 residues. CDR1 is SGHRS, CDR2 YFSETQ, per germline. The CDR3 sequence is CASSLETLGNSPLHF.

The rearrangement links TRBV7-2 to TRBJ2-4; the TRBD2 assignment by TCRdb is unverifiable without DNA. Germline-derived CDR1 and CDR2 are SGHTA and FQGNSA. CDR3 length: 16 amino acids. CDR3 in amino acids: CASSLRLAGGQGIQYF.

The chain uses TRBV28 and TRBJ2-5; as DNA is missing, the TRBD2 call by TCRdb cannot be tested. The CDR3 runs 15 residues. Germline-derived CDR1 and CDR2 are MDHEN and SYDVKM. The chain's CDR3 is CASSFQGGQQETQYF.

The chain is built from TRBV18 and TRBJ2-2; without DNA, the TCRdb call of TRBD1 cannot be checked. The CDR3 covers 14 residues. Germline-derived CDR1 and CDR2 are KGHSH and LQKENI. The CDR3: CASCRDTNTGELFF.